This section outlines one TCR beta chain sequence together with its context. Its antigen is still unknown. After expansion with viral peptide pools in the ViraFEST assay, antigen-specific CD4+ T cells were sequenced. Following an approximately ten-day culture, CD4+ T cells were purified. SARS-CoV-2 infected the person between March and December 2020, as confirmed by PCR. They grew some 1.9 million PBMC in each well, adding 8.5 to 10 IU/ml IL-2 and 10 ug/ml peptides. The authors replaced half the medium with IL-2 medium on days 3 and 7. This sample stems from a study of vaccination effects on CD4 cells after COVID-19. Libraries were prepared by immunoSEQ multiplex PCR; TCRdb keeps only in-frame clonotypes and omits some of them. This table holds under 60,000 clones, more than 75% found once. This CDR3 spans 12 amino acids. The germline CDR1 and CDR2 sequences are MNHEY and SVGAGI. Trimming took 2 bases from V and 9 from J; bases not matched to a gene: 1.

The material sequenced was CD4+ T cells from PBMCs cultured with HIV peptides, taken before COVID-19 vaccination. Subset noted: HIV-1 Nef peptide pool negative control/reference culture. This chain uses TRBV6-5 with TRBJ2-1; TRBD1 matches 7 bases. The sequence was collected from a human donor who had a prior SARS-CoV-2 infection. The CDR3 DNA follows: TGTGCCAGCAGTTACACAGGGGTTGAGCAGTTCTTC. Translated: CASSYTGVEQFF.